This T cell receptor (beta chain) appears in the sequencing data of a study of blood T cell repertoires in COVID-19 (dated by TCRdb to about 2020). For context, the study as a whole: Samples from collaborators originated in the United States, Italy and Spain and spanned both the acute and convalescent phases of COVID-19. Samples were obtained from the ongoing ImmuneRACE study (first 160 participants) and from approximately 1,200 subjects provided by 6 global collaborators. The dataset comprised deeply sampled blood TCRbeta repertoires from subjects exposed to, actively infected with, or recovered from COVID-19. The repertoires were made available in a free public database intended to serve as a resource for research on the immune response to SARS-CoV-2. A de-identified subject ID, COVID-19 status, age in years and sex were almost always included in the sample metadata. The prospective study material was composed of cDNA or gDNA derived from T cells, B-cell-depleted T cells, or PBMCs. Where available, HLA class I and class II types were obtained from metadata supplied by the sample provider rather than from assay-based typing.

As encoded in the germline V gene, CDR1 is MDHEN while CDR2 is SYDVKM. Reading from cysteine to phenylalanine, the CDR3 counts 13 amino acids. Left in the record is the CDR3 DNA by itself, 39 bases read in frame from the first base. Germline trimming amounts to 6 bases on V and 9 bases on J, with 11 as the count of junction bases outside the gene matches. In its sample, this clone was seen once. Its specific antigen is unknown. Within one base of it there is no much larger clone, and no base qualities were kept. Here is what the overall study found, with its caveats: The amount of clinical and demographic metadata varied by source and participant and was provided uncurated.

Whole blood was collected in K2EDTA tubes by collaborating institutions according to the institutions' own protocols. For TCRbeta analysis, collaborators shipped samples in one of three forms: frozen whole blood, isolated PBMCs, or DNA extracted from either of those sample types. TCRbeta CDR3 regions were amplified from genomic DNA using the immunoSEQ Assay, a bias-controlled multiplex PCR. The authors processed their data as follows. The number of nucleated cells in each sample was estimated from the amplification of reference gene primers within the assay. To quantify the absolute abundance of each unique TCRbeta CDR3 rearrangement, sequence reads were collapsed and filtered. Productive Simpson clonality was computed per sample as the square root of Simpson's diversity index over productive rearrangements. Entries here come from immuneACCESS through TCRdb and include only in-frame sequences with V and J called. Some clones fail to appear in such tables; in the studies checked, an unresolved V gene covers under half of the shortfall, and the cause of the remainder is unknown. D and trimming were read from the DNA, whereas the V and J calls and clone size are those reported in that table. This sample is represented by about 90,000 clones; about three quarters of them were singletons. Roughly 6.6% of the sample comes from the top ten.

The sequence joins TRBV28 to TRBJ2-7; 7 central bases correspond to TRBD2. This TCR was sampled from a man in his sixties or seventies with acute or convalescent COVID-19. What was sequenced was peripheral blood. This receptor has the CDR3 CASSVGGGNGQYF. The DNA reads TGTGCCAGCAGCGTGGGGGGAGGGAATGGGCAGTACTTC.